The clone carrying this T cell receptor (beta chain) occurred a few times. Two oligonucleotides, mixed equimolar, formed the beta constant-region primer covering TRBC1 and TRBC2. Nested alpha and beta constant-region primers with the SP2 primer drove four PCR rounds on ligated cDNA. TCRdb re-derived calls from the UMI-ligation and nested PCR reads in MiXCR, one entry per CDR3 protein. In the table there are around 110,000 distinct CDR3 sequences, 35% to 40% of which are singletons. This sample is part of a study of naive and memory T cell subsets. The CDR3 is 14 residues long. Trimming removed 6 bases from V and 6 bases from J, with 14 bases in between.

The sequenced material came from central memory CD4+ T cells from blood. This chain links TRBV12-3 or TRBV12-4 with TRBJ1-4; TRBD1 might be the D (6 bases). This sequence was found in a human donor in good health. CDR3 loop: CASSLRGGHEKLFF. The CDR3 DNA is TGTGCCAGCAGCCTCAGGGGAGGGCATGAAAAACTGTTTTTT.